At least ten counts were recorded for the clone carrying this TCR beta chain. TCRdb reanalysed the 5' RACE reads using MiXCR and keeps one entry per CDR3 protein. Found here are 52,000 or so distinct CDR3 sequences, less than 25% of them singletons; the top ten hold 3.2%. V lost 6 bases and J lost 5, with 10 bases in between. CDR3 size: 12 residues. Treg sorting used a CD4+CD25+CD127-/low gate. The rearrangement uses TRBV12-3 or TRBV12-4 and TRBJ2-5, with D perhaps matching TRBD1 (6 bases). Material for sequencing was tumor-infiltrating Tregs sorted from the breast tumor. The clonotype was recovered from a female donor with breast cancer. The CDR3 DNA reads TGTGCCAGCAGAGCCAGGGGTGAGACCCAGTACTTC. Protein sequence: CASRARGETQYF.